Each of the 10 T cell receptor beta chains below was sequenced from the same sample in a study of T cells in Graves' hyperthyroidism and ophthalmopathy. RNA transcripts were the template for amplifying TCR beta CDR3 regions. The HTBI primer set was used in a first-round RT-PCR of the TCR CDR3. TCRdb processed the multiplex PCR reads anew with MiXCR; each CDR3 protein has one entry. The table has roughly 290,000 distinct CDR3 sequences, roughly an eighth seen once; the top ten hold roughly 8.2%. Material: blood. The origin of the receptors is a woman aged 40-49 years with Graves' hyperthyroidism.

This clonotype was counted many times. The genes are TRBV20-1 and TRBJ1-4, with D unresolved. Trimming took off 0 bases at V and 7 bases at J, with 12 bases between the two ends. This CDR3 contains 14 residues. Germline V gene data show CDR1 as DFQATT and CDR2 as SNEGSKA (reference sequence). In nucleotides, the CDR3 is TGCAGTGCTAGAGATCAGTCTCGCGGTGAAAAACTGTTTTTT. As protein: CSARDQSRGEKLFF.

This chain joins TRBV5-1 and TRBJ2-7; 9 nucleotides align to TRBD2. The CDR3 consists of 15 residues. CDR1 is SGHRS and CDR2 is YFSETQ in the germline V gene. V was clipped by 2 bases and J by 5 bases; unmatched bases: 8. The CDR3 protein is CASSFSLAGTNEQYF. The CDR3 DNA is TGCGCCAGCAGCTTCTCCCTAGCGGGAACCAACGAGCAGTACTTC.

The chain joins TRBV13 to TRBJ2-5, with D maybe TRBD1 (6 bases). Germline V gene lookup returns CDR1 PRHDT and CDR2 FYEKMQ (reference sequence). The length of the CDR3 is 16 residues. With 5 bases removed from V and 3 bases from J, the gap between germline ends came to 19 bases. The CDR3 bases are TGTGCCAGCAGCCCCTTACCGGACAGATTCGAAGAGACCCAGTACTTC. Its protein is CASSPLPDRFEETQYF.

Only a few counts were recorded for this clonotype. This chain joins TRBV6-1 and TRBJ2-2; tentatively, D is TRBD1 (6 bases). Trimming pared 6 bases from V and 2 bases from J, leaving 13 bases between. The CDR3 spans 15 residues. The germline gives CDR1 MNHNS, CDR2 SASEGT. The CDR3 nucleotides read TGTGCCAGCAGGTCCCCGGGACATAACACCGGGGAGCTGTTTTTT. Its translation: CASRSPGHNTGELFF.

This clonotype was seen repeatedly, ten times or more. V and J are TRBV28 and TRBJ2-1, with a possible D match to TRBD1 (6 bases). Per the germline V gene, CDR1 is MDHEN and CDR2 is SYDVKM. V was trimmed by 6 bases and J by 4 bases, leaving 16 bases between them. The CDR3 extends over 15 amino acids. For the CDR3, the DNA is TGTGCCAGCAGGACCGGGACACGACTTTACAATGAGCAGTTCTTC. As protein: CASRTGTRLYNEQFF.

At least ten counts were recorded for this clonotype. The chain has TRBV7-9 and TRBJ2-1; 10 positions agree with TRBD1. The V segment lost 5 bases and the J segment 1 base; nucleotides outside the gene matches: 5. This CDR3 comprises 16 residues. Per the germline V gene, CDR1 is SEHNR and CDR2 is FQNEAQ (reference sequence). The CDR3 is CASSPDRGRSYNEQFF. The CDR3 DNA reads as TGTGCCAGCAGCCCGGACAGGGGGAGGTCCTACAATGAGCAGTTCTTC. Full variable domain (missing parts from reference TRBV7-9 and TRBJ2-1): DTGVSQNPRHKITKRGQNVTFRCDPISEHNRLYWYRQTLGQGPEFLTYFQNEAQLEKSRLLSDRFSAERPKGSFSTLEIQRTEQGDSAMYLCASSPDRGRSYNEQFFGPGTRLTVL.

This clonotype was seen at least ten times. The chain links TRBV2 to TRBJ2-6; 10 nucleotides align to TRBD1. Per germline, CDR1 SNHLY and CDR2 FYNNEI. CDR3 size: 17 residues. The junction had 8 bases not matched to a gene; V was cut back by 3 bases and J by 6 bases. Here the CDR3 reads CASSEGTGVLKANVLTF. The CDR3 DNA is TGTGCCAGCAGTGAGGGGACAGGGGTCTTGAAGGCCAACGTCCTGACTTTC.

Comments on this clonotype: This clone may be a read error of a much larger clone one base away. This likely comes from a read error, as the CDR3 has no conserved phenylalanine or tryptophan at its end. V and J are TRBV14 and TRBJ2-5, with D possibly TRBD2 on 5 matching bases. V was clipped by 1 base and J by 4 bases, with 10 bases between them. The length of the CDR3 is 14 residues. CDR1 and CDR2 (germline): SGHDN, FVKESK. The CDR3 spells CASSQATSGETQYL. CDR3 coding DNA: TGTGCCAGCAGCCAAGCAACCAGCGGAGAGACCCAGTACCTC.

This clonotype occurred many times. The chain combines TRBV7-9 with TRBJ2-1; D is unresolved. CDR1 is SEHNR, CDR2 FQNEAQ, per germline (reference sequence). The CDR3 has 13 residues. V was cut by 1 base and J by 9 bases, with 10 bases left in between. The CDR3 sequence is CASSLVGSVEQFF. Written as DNA, the CDR3 is TGTGCCAGCAGCTTAGTTGGGTCAGTTGAGCAGTTCTTC.

This chain uses TRBV19 with TRBJ1-4, with a weak D call TRBD1 (6 bases). Looked up from germline, CDR1 is LNHDA and CDR2 is SQIVND (reference sequence). V was clipped by 7 bases and J by 4 bases, with 13 bases between them. CDR3 length: 14 amino acids. For the CDR3, the DNA is TGTGCCAGTATGGGGGGACAATTTAATGAAAAACTGTTTTTT. Amino acid sequence: CASMGGQFNEKLFF.